The rows below give T cell receptor beta chains drawn from one sample of a study of CD8 T cells in Susac syndrome. TCRdb re-called the immunoSEQ multiplex PCR reads through MiXCR, storing one row per CDR3 protein. There are 200,000 to 250,000 distinct CDR3 sequences in the sample; about 95% occur only once, and approximately 0.15% lies in the top ten. Sequenced input: CD4+ T cells from PBMCs. All receptors derive from a human donor with Susac syndrome. Each CDR3 is given with its conserved first and last residue. The D gene is left open where the match is weak. Expanded clones get a size class; other rows say once, few or many, or leave the size out.

D: TRBD1
J: TRBJ2-6
size: NA
V: TRBV6-2/TRBV6-3
CDR3: CASSSVTGAGANVLTF
DNA: TGTGCCAGCAGTTCTGTGACAGGGGCTGGGGCCAACGTCCTGACTTTC

D: NA
J: TRBJ2-5
size: few
V: TRBV6-2/TRBV6-3
CDR3: CASSYSQETQYF
DNA: TGTGCCAGCAGTTACTCGCAAGAGACCCAGTACTTC

D: NA
J: TRBJ1-5
size: NA
V: TRBV6-2/TRBV6-3
CDR3: CASKNQPQHF
DNA: TGTGCCAGCAAAAATCAGCCCCAGCATTTT

D: NA
J: TRBJ1-6
size: once
V: TRBV7-8
CDR3: CASSLGLDNSPLHF
DNA: TGTGCCAGCAGCTTAGGACTGGATAATTCACCCCTCCACTTT

D: TRBD1
J: TRBJ1-2
size: once
V: TRBV30
CDR3: CAWDPGQVDGYTF
DNA: TGTGCCTGGGATCCGGGACAGGTGGATGGCTACACCTTC

D: NA
J: TRBJ1-6
size: NA
V: TRBV30
CDR3: CAWSVGAGSPLHF
DNA: TGTGCCTGGAGTGTAGGGGCAGGCTCACCCCTCCACTTT

D: NA
J: TRBJ1-4
size: NA
V: TRBV12-3/TRBV12-4
CDR3: CASSLDEKLFF
DNA: TGTGCCAGCAGTTTGGATGAAAAACTGTTTTTT

D: NA
J: TRBJ2-6
size: few
V: TRBV12-3/TRBV12-4
CDR3: CASREGAGANVLTF
DNA: TGTGCCAGCAGGGAAGGCGCAGGGGCCAACGTCCTGACTTTC

D: NA
J: TRBJ2-2
size: NA
V: TRBV5-1
CDR3: CASQPSQTTGELFF
DNA: TGCGCCAGCCAACCGAGCCAGACCACCGGGGAGCTGTTTTTT

D: NA
J: TRBJ1-2
size: few
V: TRBV20-1
CDR3: CSARPSVSYGYTF
DNA: TGCAGTGCTAGGCCATCAGTCTCCTATGGCTACACCTTC

D: TRBD1
J: TRBJ1-2
size: NA
V: TRBV30
CDR3: CAWQQGAYGYTF
DNA: TGTGCCTGGCAACAGGGGGCCTATGGCTACACCTTC

D: TRBD2
J: TRBJ2-2
size: NA
V: TRBV6-5
CDR3: CASSYSGLGGSTGELFF
DNA: TGTGCCAGCAGTTACTCGGGACTAGGAGGCTCCACCGGGGAGCTGTTTTTT

D: NA
J: TRBJ1-1
size: NA
V: TRBV20-1
CDR3: CSARSRAREAFF
DNA: TGCAGTGCTAGGTCTAGGGCCCGTGAAGCTTTCTTT

D: TRBD1
J: TRBJ1-2
size: few
V: TRBV5-6
CDR3: CASSSTGGGYGYTF
DNA: TGTGCCAGCAGCTCTACAGGGGGTGGCTATGGCTACACCTTC

D: TRBD1
J: TRBJ1-6
size: NA
V: TRBV27
CDR3: CASSVLVQGDSPLHF
DNA: TGTGCCAGCAGTGTACTCGTACAGGGGGATTCACCCCTCCACTTT

D: TRBD1
J: TRBJ1-5
size: NA
V: TRBV6-2/TRBV6-3
CDR3: CASRQQGAPGQPQHF
DNA: TGTGCCAGCAGGCAACAGGGGGCGCCGGGTCAGCCCCAGCATTTT

D: NA
J: TRBJ1-4
size: NA
V: TRBV20-1
CDR3: CSARDYNEKLFF
DNA: TGCAGTGCTCGGGACTATAATGAAAAACTGTTTTTT

D: NA
J: TRBJ2-3
size: once
V: TRBV18
CDR3: CASSPQSTDTQYF
DNA: TGTGCCAGCTCACCCCAGAGCACAGATACGCAGTATTTT

D: NA
J: TRBJ1-2
size: NA
V: TRBV27
CDR3: CASSFSRDALMGYTF
DNA: TGTGCCAGCAGTTTCAGTAGGGATGCTTTGATGGGCTACACCTTC

D: TRBD1
J: TRBJ2-7
size: NA
V: TRBV28
CDR3: CASSFGGTGFYEQYF
DNA: TGTGCCAGCAGTTTCGGTGGGACAGGTTTCTACGAGCAGTACTTC

D: NA
J: TRBJ2-2
size: NA
V: TRBV4-1
CDR3: CASSQEGAVNTGELFF
DNA: TGCGCCAGCAGCCAAGAGGGGGCGGTGAACACCGGGGAGCTGTTTTTT

D: NA
J: TRBJ1-5
size: NA
V: TRBV12-3/TRBV12-4
CDR3: CASTLNQPQHF
DNA: TGTGCCAGCACCTTAAATCAGCCCCAGCATTTT

D: NA
J: TRBJ1-2
size: NA
V: TRBV29-1
CDR3: CSVDVSGTNYGYTF
DNA: TGCAGCGTTGATGTTAGTGGAACTAACTATGGCTACACCTTC

D: NA
J: TRBJ2-5
size: NA
V: TRBV20-1
CDR3: CSAPRSSLQETQYF
DNA: TGCAGTGCCCCGAGGAGCAGCCTCCAAGAGACCCAGTACTTC

D: NA
J: TRBJ2-6
size: NA
V: TRBV28
CDR3: CASSFVRPGANVLTF
DNA: TGTGCCAGCAGTTTCGTGAGGCCCGGGGCCAACGTCCTGACTTTC

D: NA
J: TRBJ2-4
size: NA
V: TRBV11-2
CDR3: CAGGTANQNIQYF
DNA: TGTGCCGGCGGGACAGCGAATCAAAACATTCAGTACTTC

D: NA
J: TRBJ2-7
size: NA
V: TRBV6-5
CDR3: CASSYPDSPYEQYF
DNA: TGTGCCAGCAGTTACCCCGACAGTCCCTACGAGCAGTACTTC

D: TRBD1
J: TRBJ1-1
size: NA
V: TRBV29-1
CDR3: CSAQGGRTEAFF
DNA: TGCAGCGCCCAGGGGGGGAGAACTGAAGCTTTCTTT

D: NA
J: TRBJ1-5
size: few
V: TRBV20-1
CDR3: CSARGGDQPQHF
DNA: TGCAGTGCTCGTGGGGGGGATCAGCCCCAGCATTTT

D: NA
J: TRBJ2-2
size: NA
V: TRBV9
CDR3: CASSVASGAGELFF
DNA: TGTGCCAGCAGCGTAGCTTCGGGGGCCGGGGAGCTGTTTTTT

D: TRBD1
J: TRBJ1-2
size: NA
V: TRBV20-1
CDR3: CSAPTGANYGYTF
DNA: TGCAGTGCTCCGACAGGGGCTAACTATGGCTACACCTTC

D: NA
J: TRBJ2-5
size: NA
V: TRBV30
CDR3: CAWSPNRETQYF
DNA: TGTGCCTGGAGTCCTAACCGAGAGACCCAGTACTTC

D: NA
J: TRBJ2-3
size: NA
V: TRBV12-3/TRBV12-4
CDR3: CASSRNSGVTDTQYF
DNA: TGTGCCAGCAGCCGGAATTCAGGGGTGACAGATACGCAGTATTTT

D: TRBD2
J: TRBJ2-3
size: once
V: TRBV19
CDR3: CASSRLAGGLTDTQYF
DNA: TGTGCCAGTAGCCGACTAGCGGGGGGACTCACAGATACGCAGTATTTT

D: NA
J: TRBJ1-2
size: NA
V: TRBV25-1
CDR3: CASSEFPVSYGYTF
DNA: TGTGCCAGCAGTGAATTCCCCGTCAGTTATGGCTACACCTTC

D: NA
J: TRBJ2-2
size: NA
V: TRBV20-1
CDR3: CSARQGGGELFF
DNA: TGCAGTGCTAGGCAGGGGGGAGGGGAGCTGTTTTTT

D: NA
J: TRBJ2-5
size: NA
V: TRBV25-1
CDR3: CASSEVDARETQYF
DNA: TGTGCCAGCAGTGAAGTTGACGCCAGAGAGACCCAGTACTTC

D: NA
J: TRBJ2-5
size: NA
V: TRBV7-2
CDR3: CASSYASGVQETQYF
DNA: TGTGCCAGCAGCTATGCTAGTGGAGTCCAAGAGACCCAGTACTTC

D: NA
J: TRBJ2-5
size: NA
V: TRBV6-6
CDR3: CASSYRQETQYF
DNA: TGTGCCAGCAGTTACCGCCAAGAGACCCAGTACTTC

D: NA
J: TRBJ1-5
size: NA
V: TRBV20-1
CDR3: CSAREVVAGNQPQHF
DNA: TGCAGTGCTAGGGAGGTTGTTGCAGGGAATCAGCCCCAGCATTTT

D: NA
J: TRBJ2-3
size: NA
V: TRBV28
CDR3: CASRGAWTDTQYF
DNA: TGTGCCAGCCGGGGTGCGTGGACAGATACGCAGTATTTT

D: NA
J: TRBJ1-6
size: NA
V: TRBV4-3
CDR3: CASSQVRTSNSPLHF
DNA: TGCGCCAGCAGCCAAGTCCGAACCTCAAATTCACCCCTCCACTTT

D: NA
J: TRBJ2-1
size: NA
V: TRBV6-2/TRBV6-3
CDR3: CASSYGRIYNEQFF
DNA: TGTGCCAGCAGTTACGGACGGATCTACAATGAGCAGTTCTTC